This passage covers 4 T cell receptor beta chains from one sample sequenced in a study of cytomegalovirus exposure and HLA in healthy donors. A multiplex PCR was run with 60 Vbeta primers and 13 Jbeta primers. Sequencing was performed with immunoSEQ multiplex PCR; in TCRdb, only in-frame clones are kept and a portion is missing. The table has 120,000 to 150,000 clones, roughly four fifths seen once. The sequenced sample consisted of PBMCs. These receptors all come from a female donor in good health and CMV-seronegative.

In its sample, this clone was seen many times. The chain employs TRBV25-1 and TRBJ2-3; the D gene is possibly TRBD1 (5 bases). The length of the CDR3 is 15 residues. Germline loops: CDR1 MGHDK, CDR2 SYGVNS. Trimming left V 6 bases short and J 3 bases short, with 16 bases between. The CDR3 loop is CASSPRDRSTDTQYF. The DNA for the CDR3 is TGTGCCAGCAGCCCCAGGGATCGGAGTACAGATACGCAGTATTTT.

As DNA, the CDR3 is TGTGCCATCAGTGGCGCCGGGACAGCAAAGAACACTGAAGCTTTCTTT. It is translated as CAISGAGTAKNTEAFF. J is TRBJ1-1 and V is TRBV10-3; 7 positions agree with TRBD1. From germline, CDR1 is ENHRY and CDR2 SYGVKD. The CDR3 is 16 residues long. Trimming took 4 bases from V and 1 from J; bases not matched to a gene: 9.

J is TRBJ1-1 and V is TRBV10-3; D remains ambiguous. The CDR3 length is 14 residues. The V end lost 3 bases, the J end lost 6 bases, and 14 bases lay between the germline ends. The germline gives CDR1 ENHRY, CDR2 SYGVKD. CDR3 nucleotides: TGTGCCATCAGTGATCCCTCCGTAGTCGCTGAAGCTTTCTTT. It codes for CAISDPSVVAEAFF.

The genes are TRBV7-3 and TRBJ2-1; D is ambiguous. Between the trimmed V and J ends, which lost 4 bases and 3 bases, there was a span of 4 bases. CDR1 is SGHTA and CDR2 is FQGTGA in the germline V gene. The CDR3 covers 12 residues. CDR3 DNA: TGTGCCAGCAGCTCAAACTACAATGAGCAGTTCTTC. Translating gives CASSSNYNEQFF. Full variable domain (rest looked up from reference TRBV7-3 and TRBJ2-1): GAGVSQTPSNKVTEKGKYVELRCDPISGHTALYWYRQSLGQGPEFLIYFQGTGAADDSGLPNDRFFAVRPEGSVSTLKIQRTERGDSAVYLCASSSNYNEQFFGPGTRLTVL.